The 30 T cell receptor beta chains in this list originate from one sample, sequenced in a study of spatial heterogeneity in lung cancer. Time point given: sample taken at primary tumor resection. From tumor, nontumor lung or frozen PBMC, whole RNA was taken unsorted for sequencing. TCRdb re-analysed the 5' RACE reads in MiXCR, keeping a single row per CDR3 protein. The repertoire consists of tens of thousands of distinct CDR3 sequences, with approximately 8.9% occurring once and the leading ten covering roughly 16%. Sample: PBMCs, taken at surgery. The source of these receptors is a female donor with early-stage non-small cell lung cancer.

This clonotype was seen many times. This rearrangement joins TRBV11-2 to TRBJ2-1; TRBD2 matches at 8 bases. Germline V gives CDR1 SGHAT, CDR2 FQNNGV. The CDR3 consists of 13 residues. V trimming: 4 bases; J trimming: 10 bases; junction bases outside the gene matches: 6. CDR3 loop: CASSSGLVNEQFF. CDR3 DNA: TGTGCCAGCAGCTCGGGACTAGTAAACGAGCAGTTCTTC.

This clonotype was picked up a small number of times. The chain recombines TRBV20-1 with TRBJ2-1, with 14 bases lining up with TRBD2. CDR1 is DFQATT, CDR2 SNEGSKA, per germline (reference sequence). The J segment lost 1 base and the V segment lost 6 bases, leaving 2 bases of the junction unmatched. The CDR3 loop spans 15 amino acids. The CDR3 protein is CSAGLAGGSYNEQFF. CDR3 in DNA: TGCAGTGCAGGACTAGCGGGAGGTTCCTACAATGAGCAGTTCTTC.

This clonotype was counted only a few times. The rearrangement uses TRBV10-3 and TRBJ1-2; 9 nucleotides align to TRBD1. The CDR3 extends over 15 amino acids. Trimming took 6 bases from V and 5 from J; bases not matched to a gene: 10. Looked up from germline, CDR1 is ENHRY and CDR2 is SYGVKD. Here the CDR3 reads CAISPGTGSGYGYTF. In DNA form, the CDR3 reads TGTGCCATCAGCCCCGGGACAGGGTCTGGGTATGGCTACACCTTC.

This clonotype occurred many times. The CDR3 region is CASSVDRGYQETQYF. In DNA, the CDR3 is TGTGCCAGCAGCGTAGACAGGGGGTACCAAGAGACCCAGTACTTC. The chain couples TRBV9 to TRBJ2-5; 8 nucleotides agree with TRBD1. The CDR3 consists of 15 residues. The germline V gene encodes CDR1 SGDLS and CDR2 YYNGEE. The V segment lost 0 bases and the J segment 0 bases; nucleotides outside the gene matches: 1.

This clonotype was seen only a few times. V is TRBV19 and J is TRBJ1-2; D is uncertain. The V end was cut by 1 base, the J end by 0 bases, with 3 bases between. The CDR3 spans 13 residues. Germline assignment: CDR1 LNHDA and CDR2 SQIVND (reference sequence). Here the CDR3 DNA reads TGTGCCAGTAGTATAGCGACTAACTATGGCTACACCTTC. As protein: CASSIATNYGYTF.

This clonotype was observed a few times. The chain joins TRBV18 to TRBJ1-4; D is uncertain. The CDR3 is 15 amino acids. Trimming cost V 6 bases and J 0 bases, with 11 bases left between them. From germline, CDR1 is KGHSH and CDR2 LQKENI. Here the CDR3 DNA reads TGTGCCAGCTCGGACCGGACCGCAACTAATGAAAAACTGTTTTTT. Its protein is CASSDRTATNEKLFF. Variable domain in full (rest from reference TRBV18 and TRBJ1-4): NAGVMQNPRHLVRRRGQEARLRCSPMKGHSHVYWYRQLPEEGLKFMVYLQKENIIDESGMPKERFSAEFPKEGPSILRIQQVVRGDSAAYFCASSDRTATNEKLFFGSGTQLSVL.

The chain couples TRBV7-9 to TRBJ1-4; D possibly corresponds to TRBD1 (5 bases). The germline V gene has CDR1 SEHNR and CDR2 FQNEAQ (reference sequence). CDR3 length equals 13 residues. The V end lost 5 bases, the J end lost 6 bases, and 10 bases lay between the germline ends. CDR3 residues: CASSVRDDEKLFF. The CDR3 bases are TGTGCCAGCAGCGTACGGGACGATGAAAAACTGTTTTTT. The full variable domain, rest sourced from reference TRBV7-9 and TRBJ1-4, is DTGVSQNPRHKITKRGQNVTFRCDPISEHNRLYWYRQTLGQGPEFLTYFQNEAQLEKSRLLSDRFSAERPKGSFSTLEIQRTEQGDSAMYLCASSVRDDEKLFFGSGTQLSVL.

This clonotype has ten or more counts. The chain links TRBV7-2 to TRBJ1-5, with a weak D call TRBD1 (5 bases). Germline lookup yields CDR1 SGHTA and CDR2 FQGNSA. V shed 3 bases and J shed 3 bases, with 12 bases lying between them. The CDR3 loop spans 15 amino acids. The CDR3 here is CASSLEGMANQPQHF. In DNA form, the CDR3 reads TGTGCCAGCAGCTTGGAGGGGATGGCCAATCAGCCCCAGCATTTT.

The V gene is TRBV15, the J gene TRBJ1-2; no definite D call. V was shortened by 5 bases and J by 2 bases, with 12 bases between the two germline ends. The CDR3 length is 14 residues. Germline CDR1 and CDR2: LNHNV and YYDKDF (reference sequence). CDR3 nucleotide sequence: TGTGCCACCAGCGAAGAGTCCCAAAACTATGGCTACACCTTC. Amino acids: CATSEESQNYGYTF.

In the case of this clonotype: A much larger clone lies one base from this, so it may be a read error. The CDR3 region is CAISGTGSNEAFF. The CDR3 region has the DNA TGTGCCATCAGTGGAACAGGGAGCAATGAAGCTTTCTTT. The rearrangement uses TRBV10-3 and TRBJ1-1, with a weak D call TRBD1 (6 bases). V gave up 4 bases and J gave up 7 bases, with 13 bases separating them. CDR1 ENHRY and CDR2 SYGVKD come from the germline V gene. The CDR3 has 13 residues.

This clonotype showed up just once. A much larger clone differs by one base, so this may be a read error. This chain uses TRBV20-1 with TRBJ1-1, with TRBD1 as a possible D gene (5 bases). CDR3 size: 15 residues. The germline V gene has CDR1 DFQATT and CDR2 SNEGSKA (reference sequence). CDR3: CSAARAVREDTEAIF. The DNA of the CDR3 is TGCAGTGCTGCCCGGGCGGTCAGGGAGGACACTGAAGCTATCTTT.

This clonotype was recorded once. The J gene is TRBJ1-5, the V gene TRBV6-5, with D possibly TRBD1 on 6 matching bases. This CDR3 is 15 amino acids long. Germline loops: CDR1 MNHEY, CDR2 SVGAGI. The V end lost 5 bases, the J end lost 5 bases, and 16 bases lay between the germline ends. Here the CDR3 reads CASSPSDRWDQPQHF. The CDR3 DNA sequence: TGTGCCAGCAGTCCCTCTGACAGGTGGGATCAGCCCCAGCATTTT.

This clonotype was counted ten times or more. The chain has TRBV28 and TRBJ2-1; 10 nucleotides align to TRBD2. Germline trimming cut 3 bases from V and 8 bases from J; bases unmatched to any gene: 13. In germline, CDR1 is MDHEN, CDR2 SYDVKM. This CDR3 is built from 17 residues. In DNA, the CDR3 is TGTGCCAGCAGTTTGGTGAGCGGGAGGGCCCTCGGGGATGAGCAGTTCTTC. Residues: CASSLVSGRALGDEQFF.

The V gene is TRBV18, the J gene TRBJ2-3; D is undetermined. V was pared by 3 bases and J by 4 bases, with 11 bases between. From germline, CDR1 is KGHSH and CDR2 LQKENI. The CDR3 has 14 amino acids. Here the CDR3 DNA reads TGTGCCAGCTCACCTCCCGACCCTGCAGATACGCAGTATTTT. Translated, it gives CASSPPDPADTQYF.

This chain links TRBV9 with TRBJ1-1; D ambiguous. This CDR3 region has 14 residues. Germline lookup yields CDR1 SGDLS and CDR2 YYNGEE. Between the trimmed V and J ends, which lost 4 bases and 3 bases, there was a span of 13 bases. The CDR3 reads CASSPRSADTEAFF. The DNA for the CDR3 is TGTGCCAGCAGCCCCCGTAGTGCGGACACTGAAGCTTTCTTT.

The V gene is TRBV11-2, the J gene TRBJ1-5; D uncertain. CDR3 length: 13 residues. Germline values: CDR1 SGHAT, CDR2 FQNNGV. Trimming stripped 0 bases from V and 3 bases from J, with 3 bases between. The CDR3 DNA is TGTGCCAGCAGCTTAGATATCAATCAGCCCCAGCATTTT. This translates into CASSLDINQPQHF.

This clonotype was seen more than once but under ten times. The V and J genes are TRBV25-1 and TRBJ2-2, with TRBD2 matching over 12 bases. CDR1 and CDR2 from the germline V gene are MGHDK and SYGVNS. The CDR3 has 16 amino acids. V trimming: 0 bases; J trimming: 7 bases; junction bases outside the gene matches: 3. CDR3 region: CASSEYVLAGGGELFF. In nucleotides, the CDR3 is TGTGCCAGCAGTGAATATGTACTAGCGGGAGGCGGGGAGCTGTTTTTT. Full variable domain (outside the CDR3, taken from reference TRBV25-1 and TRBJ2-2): EADIYQTPRYLVIGTGKKITLECSQTMGHDKMYWYQQDPGMELHLIHYSYGVNSTEKGDLSSESTVSRIRTEHFPLTLESARPSHTSQYLCASSEYVLAGGGELFFGEGSRLTVL.

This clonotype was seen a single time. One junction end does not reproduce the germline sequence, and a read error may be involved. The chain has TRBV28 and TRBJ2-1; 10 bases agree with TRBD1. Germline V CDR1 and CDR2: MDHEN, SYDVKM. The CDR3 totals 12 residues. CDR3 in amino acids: CATTTGGYEQLF. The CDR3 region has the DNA TGTGCCACTACGACAGGGGGCTATGAGCAGCTCTTC.

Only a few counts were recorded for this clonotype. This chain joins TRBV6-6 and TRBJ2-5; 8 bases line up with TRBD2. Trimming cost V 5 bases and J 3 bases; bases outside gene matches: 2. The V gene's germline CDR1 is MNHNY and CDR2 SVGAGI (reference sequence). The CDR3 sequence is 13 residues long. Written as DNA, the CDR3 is TGTGCCAGCAGTCAGCGGGAGAAAGAGACCCAGTACTTC. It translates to CASSQREKETQYF.

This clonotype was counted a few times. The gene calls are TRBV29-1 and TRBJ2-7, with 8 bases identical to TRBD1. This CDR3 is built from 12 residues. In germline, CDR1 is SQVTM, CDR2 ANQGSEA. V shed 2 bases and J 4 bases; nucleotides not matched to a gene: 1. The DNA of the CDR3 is TGCAGCGTTGAACGACAGGGGTACGAGCAGTACTTC. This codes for CSVERQGYEQYF.

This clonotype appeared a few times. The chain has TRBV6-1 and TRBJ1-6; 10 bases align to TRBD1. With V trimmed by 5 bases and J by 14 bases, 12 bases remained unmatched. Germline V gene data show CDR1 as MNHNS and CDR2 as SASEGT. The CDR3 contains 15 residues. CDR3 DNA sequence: TGTGCCAGCAGTCCCCCCGGGACAGGGGTCCCCTCCCTCCACTTT. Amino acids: CASSPPGTGVPSLHF.

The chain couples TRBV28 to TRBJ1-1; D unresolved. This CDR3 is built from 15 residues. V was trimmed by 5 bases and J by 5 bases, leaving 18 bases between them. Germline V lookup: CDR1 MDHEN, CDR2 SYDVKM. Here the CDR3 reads CASSPFGSGKTEAFF. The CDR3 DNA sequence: TGTGCCAGCAGTCCTTTTGGGTCGGGGAAGACTGAAGCTTTCTTT.

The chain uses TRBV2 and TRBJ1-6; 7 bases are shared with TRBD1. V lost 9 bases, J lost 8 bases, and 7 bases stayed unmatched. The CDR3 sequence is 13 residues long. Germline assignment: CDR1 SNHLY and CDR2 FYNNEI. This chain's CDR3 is CARTGQEDSPLHF. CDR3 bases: TGTGCCAGAACAGGACAGGAGGATTCACCCCTCCACTTT. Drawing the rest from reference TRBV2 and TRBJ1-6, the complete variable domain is EPEVTQTPSHQVTQMGQEVILRCVPISNHLYFYWYRQILGQKVEFLVSFYNNEISEKSEIFDDQFSVERPDGSNFTLKIRSTKLEDSAMYFCARTGQEDSPLHFGNGTRLTVT.

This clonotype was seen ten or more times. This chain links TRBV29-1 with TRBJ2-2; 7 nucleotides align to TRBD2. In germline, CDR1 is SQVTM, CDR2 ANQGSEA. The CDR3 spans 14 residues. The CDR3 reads CSARGGEQTGELFF. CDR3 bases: TGCAGTGCCCGGGGAGGGGAGCAGACCGGGGAGCTGTTTTTT.

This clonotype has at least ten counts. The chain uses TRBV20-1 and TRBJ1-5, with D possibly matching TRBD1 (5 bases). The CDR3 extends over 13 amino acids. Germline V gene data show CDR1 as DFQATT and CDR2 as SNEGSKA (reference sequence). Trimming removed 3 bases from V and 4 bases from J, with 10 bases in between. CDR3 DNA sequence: TGCAGTGCTAGGGGGGAGGAAAATCAGCCCCAGCATTTT. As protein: CSARGEENQPQHF.

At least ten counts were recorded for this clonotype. Here the CDR3 reads CAISGTVQPQHF. The DNA of the CDR3 is TGTGCCATCAGTGGGACAGTTCAGCCCCAGCATTTT. V gene TRBV10-3 combines with J gene TRBJ1-5; maybe TRBD1 (6 bases). The germline CDR1 and CDR2 sequences are ENHRY and SYGVKD. The CDR3 contains 12 residues. V shed 4 bases and J shed 6 bases, with 7 bases lying between them.

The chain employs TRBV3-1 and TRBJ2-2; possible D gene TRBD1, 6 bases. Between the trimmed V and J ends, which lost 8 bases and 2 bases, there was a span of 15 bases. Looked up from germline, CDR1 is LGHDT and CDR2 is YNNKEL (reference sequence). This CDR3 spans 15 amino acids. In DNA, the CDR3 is TGTGCCAGCGGTTGGGCAGGGGTAAACACCGGGGAGCTGTTTTTT. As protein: CASGWAGVNTGELFF.

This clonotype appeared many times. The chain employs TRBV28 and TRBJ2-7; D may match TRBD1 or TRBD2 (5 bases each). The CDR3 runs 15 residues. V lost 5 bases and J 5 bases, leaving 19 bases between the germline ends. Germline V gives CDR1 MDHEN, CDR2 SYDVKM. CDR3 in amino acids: CASSLPPIEGHEQYF. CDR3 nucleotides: TGTGCCAGCAGTCTCCCGCCTATAGAGGGGCACGAGCAGTACTTC.

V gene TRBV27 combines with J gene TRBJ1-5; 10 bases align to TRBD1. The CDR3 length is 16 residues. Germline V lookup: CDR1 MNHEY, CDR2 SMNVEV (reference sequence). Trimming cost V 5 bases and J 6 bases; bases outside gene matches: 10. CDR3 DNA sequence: TGTGCCAGCAGTCCAGGGGACAGGGGTTCTGGTCAGCCCCAGCATTTT. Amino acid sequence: CASSPGDRGSGQPQHF.

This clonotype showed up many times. CDR3 coding DNA: TGCAGCGTCGGACAGGGGAGCACCGGGGAGCTGTTTTTT. Translation gives CSVGQGSTGELFF. The chain employs TRBV29-1 and TRBJ2-2; TRBD1 agrees at 9 bases. The CDR3 totals 13 residues. V was clipped by 6 bases and J by 4 bases; unmatched bases: 3. Germline loops: CDR1 SQVTM, CDR2 ANQGSEA.